This TCR beta chain derives from a study of cytomegalovirus exposure and HLA in healthy donors. Study findings and constraints: Analyses of presence/absence relied on an assumption of roughly uniform sequencing depth across donors. Indistinguishable V segments such as TRBV6-2 and TRBV6-3 were excluded. Later on, an analysis tied some 17,000 TCR beta sequences to HLA alleles at 0.05 false discovery rate. Later, an analysis showed that TCR beta chains associated with HLA were more clonally expanded than others that were equally common.

As concerns this clone: Its antigen remains unknown.

The PCR was carried out with 60 Vbeta primers and 13 Jbeta primers. Data came from immunoSEQ multiplex PCR; TCRdb stores just in-frame clones and leaves some out. The sample includes a few hundred thousand clones, approximately 70% of them seen just once. The germline V gene encodes CDR1 SGHDT and CDR2 YYEEEE. CDR3 length: 15 amino acids. Germline trimming cut 4 bases from V and 4 bases from J; bases unmatched to any gene: 8. Sequencing was done on a sample of PBMCs. V is TRBV5-6 and J is TRBJ2-1, with 7 bases fitting TRBD1. This TCR was recovered from a woman aged 25-40 years in good health and CMV-seronegative. In DNA, the CDR3 is TGTGCCAGCAGCGAAGCGACAGGGACATACAATGAGCAGTTCTTC. As protein: CASSEATGTYNEQFF.